This entry lists 19 T cell receptor beta chains sequenced from one sample in a study of blood T cell repertoires in COVID-19. The table came from immunoSEQ multiplex PCR; TCRdb's copy has only in-frame clones and leaves some out. The repertoire holds some 180,000 clones, approximately 83% seen once, with approximately 10% in the top ten. The sequencing input was peripheral blood. Receptors originate from a man between 70 and 80 years old with active or convalescent COVID-19.

V is TRBV30 and J is TRBJ1-3; the D gene is possibly TRBD1 (5 bases). The V gene's germline CDR1 is GTSNPN and CDR2 SVGIG (reference sequence). The CDR3 is 15 residues long. Trimming cost V 0 bases and J 3 bases, with 12 bases left between them. The CDR3 DNA is TGTGCCTGGAGTGTATTAGCAGGGTTTGGAAACACCATATATTTT. Its translation: CAWSVLAGFGNTIYF.

This clone showed up just a few times. CDR3 loop: CASRCTGTGAREQYF. The CDR3 DNA reads TGTGCCAGCAGATGCACCGGGACAGGGGCGCGAGAGCAGTACTTC. This chain uses TRBV7-9 with TRBJ2-7, with TRBD1 matching 10 bases. This CDR3 is built from 15 residues. Germline values: CDR1 SEHNR, CDR2 FQNEAQ (reference sequence). The V gene end was trimmed by 6 bases and the J gene end by 7 bases; junction bases not matched to a gene: 12.

This rearrangement joins TRBV5-1 to TRBJ2-5; TRBD2 matches 7 bases. Trimming removed 6 bases from V and 1 base from J; junction bases left unmatched: 9. The CDR3 spans 15 residues. Germline V gene lookup returns CDR1 SGHRS and CDR2 YFSETQ. Here the CDR3 reads CASTVASGIQETQYF. CDR3 coding DNA: TGCGCCAGCACTGTTGCTAGCGGAATCCAAGAGACCCAGTACTTC.

The J gene is TRBJ2-3, the V gene TRBV15, with D maybe TRBD1 (5 bases). This CDR3 contains 14 residues. V was cut by 1 base and J by 2 bases, with 7 bases left in between. Looked up from germline, CDR1 is LNHNV and CDR2 is YYDKDF (reference sequence). As DNA, the CDR3 is TGTGCCACCAGCAGAGGACAGTTCACAGATACGCAGTATTTT. It yields the protein CATSRGQFTDTQYF.

The chain has TRBV29-1 and TRBJ2-2; D is uncertain. The V end lost 2 bases, the J end lost 4 bases, and 8 bases lay between the germline ends. The CDR3 runs 13 residues. Germline CDR1 reads SQVTM; CDR2 reads ANQGSEA. CDR3 in DNA: TGCAGCGTTGAATCCGGGTTCACCGGGGAGCTGTTTTTT. Protein product: CSVESGFTGELFF.

The chain links TRBV21-1 to TRBJ2-3; the listed D gene, TRBD1, was not tested against the DNA. TRBV21-1 is classified as a pseudogene. This CDR3 comprises 23 residues. CDR3 in amino acids: CASSKVGDRGPSTNLYSTDTQYF. DNA of the CDR3: TGTGCCAGCAGCAAAGTGGGGGACAGGGGGCCCTCCACCAACCTTTATAGCACAGATACGCAGTATTTT.

The genes are TRBV6-5 and TRBJ1-1, with D possibly being TRBD1 (5 bases). V lost 7 bases and J lost 4, with 10 bases in between. CDR3 length: 12 amino acids. Germline assignment: CDR1 MNHEY and CDR2 SVGAGI. The CDR3, as DNA: TGTGCCAGCACTCAGGGATTCACTGAAGCTTTCTTT. This codes for CASTQGFTEAFF.

The chain links TRBV3-1 (or the pseudogene TRBV3-2) to TRBJ2-1; 7 positions agree with TRBD2. The CDR3 loop spans 13 amino acids. The ends lost 1 base at V and 6 bases at J; junction bases unmatched: 0. Germline V gene sequence: CDR1 LGHDT, CDR2 YNNKEL (reference sequence). CDR3 in DNA: TGTGCCAGCAGCCAAGGACTAGCCAATGAGCAGTTCTTC. This translates into CASSQGLANEQFF.

V and J are TRBV6-5 and TRBJ1-2; TRBD1 matches 7 bases. Germline assignment: CDR1 MNHEY and CDR2 SVGAGI. V shed 6 bases and J 4 bases; nucleotides not matched to a gene: 5. This CDR3 has 13 amino acids. Written as DNA, the CDR3 is TGTGCCAGCAGCCGGGACAGCATCTATGGCTACACCTTC. Its translation: CASSRDSIYGYTF.

This rearrangement joins TRBV7-2 to TRBJ2-3, with D maybe TRBD2 (5 bases). Germline assignment: CDR1 SGHTA and CDR2 FQGNSA. Between the trimmed V and J ends, which lost 2 bases and 5 bases, there was a span of 17 bases. The CDR3 spans 16 residues. Here the CDR3 reads CASSLMLAKRVDTQYF. As DNA, the CDR3 is TGTGCCAGCAGCTTAATGCTAGCTAAAAGGGTAGATACGCAGTATTTT.

V is TRBV29-1 and J is TRBJ1-2, with TRBD1 as a possible D gene (5 bases). V shed 2 bases and J shed 0 bases, with 13 bases lying between them. Germline CDR1 is SQVTM and CDR2 is ANQGSEA. CDR3 length equals 15 residues. As DNA, the CDR3 is TGCAGCGTTGAAAGGTCCGGAGGGGCTAACTATGGCTACACCTTC. This translates into CSVERSGGANYGYTF.

This chain uses TRBV7-9 with TRBJ2-5, with TRBD1 matching 7 bases. V lost 5 bases, J lost 4 bases, and 13 bases stayed unmatched. CDR3 length: 16 residues. CDR1 SEHNR and CDR2 FQNEAQ come from the germline V gene (reference sequence). CDR3 DNA sequence: TGTGCCAGCAGCGGGCCGAGGGGGCTAGACTTAGAGACCCAGTACTTC. It yields the protein CASSGPRGLDLETQYF.

The CDR3 spells CASSLDGDRRNEKLFF. As DNA, the CDR3 is TGCGCCAGCAGCCTGGATGGAGACAGGAGAAATGAAAAACTGTTTTTT. The chain has TRBV5-1 and TRBJ1-4; possible D gene TRBD1, 6 bases. The CDR3 has 16 residues. Trimming stripped 4 bases from V and 5 bases from J, with 18 bases between. Germline-derived CDR1 and CDR2 are SGHRS and YFSETQ.

This sequence joins TRBV20-1 and TRBJ1-2; TRBD1 agrees at 10 bases. The CDR3 runs 15 residues. Per the germline V gene, CDR1 is DFQATT and CDR2 is SNEGSKA (reference sequence). V was pared by 3 bases and J by 2 bases, with 6 bases of the junction left unmatched. The CDR3 here is CSASKGQGTNYGYTF. The CDR3 nucleotides are TGCAGTGCTAGTAAGGGACAGGGGACCAACTATGGCTACACCTTC.

The chain combines TRBV5-5 with TRBJ1-4, with TRBD1 matching 10 bases. The CDR3 covers 15 residues. Germline V CDR1 and CDR2: SGHKS, YYEKEE (reference sequence). V shed 0 bases, J shed 7 bases, and the junction held 3 bases outside the gene matches. CDR3 amino acids: CASSLEDRGSEKLFF. CDR3 DNA: TGTGCCAGCAGCTTGGAGGACAGGGGGAGTGAAAAACTGTTTTTT. Combining the CDR3 with reference TRBV5-5 and TRBJ1-4 gives the whole variable domain DAGVTQSPTHLIKTRGQQVTLRCSPISGHKSVSWYQQVLGQGPQFIFQYYEKEERGRGNFPDRFSARQFPNYSSELNVNALLLGDSALYLCASSLEDRGSEKLFFGSGTQLSVL.

The chain combines TRBV19 with TRBJ1-5, with D perhaps matching TRBD1 (5 bases). The V and J ends lost 6 bases and 7 bases respectively, with 16 bases between them. CDR1 and CDR2 from the germline V gene are LNHDA and SQIVND (reference sequence). CDR3 length: 14 residues. For the CDR3, the DNA is TGTGCCAGTAGCAATAGGAGACAGCTCCAGCCCCAGCATTTT. Translated, it gives CASSNRRQLQPQHF.

This clone was seen once. The chain has TRBV6-6 and TRBJ1-5, with 8 bases fitting TRBD1. CDR3 length equals 16 residues. Trimming took 6 bases from V and 0 from J; bases not matched to a gene: 7. Germline values: CDR1 MNHNY, CDR2 SVGAGI (reference sequence). CDR3 in amino acids: CASRHLTGDSNQPQHF. For the CDR3, the DNA is TGTGCCAGCAGACACCTGACAGGGGATAGCAATCAGCCCCAGCATTTT.

The rearrangement uses TRBV2 and TRBJ1-6; D is possibly TRBD1 (6 bases). Germline values: CDR1 SNHLY, CDR2 FYNNEI. V lost 5 bases and J 9 bases, leaving 14 bases between the germline ends. The CDR3 consists of 14 residues. The CDR3 protein is CASSFTGKGSPLHF. The CDR3 DNA is TGTGCCAGCAGTTTTACAGGGAAGGGTTCACCCCTCCACTTT.

The rearrangement uses TRBV15 and TRBJ1-1, with D possibly TRBD1 on 5 matching bases. The CDR3 length is 16 residues. The V gene lost 1 base and the J gene lost 1 base, with 13 bases spanning the gap. Germline assignment: CDR1 LNHNV and CDR2 YYDKDF (reference sequence). In nucleotides, the CDR3 is TGTGCCACCAGCAGAGCCTGGGGGGGAGGGAACACTGAAGCTTTCTTT. It translates to CATSRAWGGGNTEAFF.